This TCR beta chain was observed in a study of T cells in Graves' hyperthyroidism and ophthalmopathy. Germline-derived CDR1 and CDR2 are SNHLY and FYNNEI. This CDR3 has 15 residues. Active moderate-to-severe ophthalmopathy, Clinical Activity Score at least 3, NOSPECS at least 4, under 3 months' duration. This clonotype was detected ten times or more. The junction shows a germline mismatch at one end, possibly a read error. Researchers took RNA transcripts and amplified the TCR beta CDR3 regions from them. HTBI primers drove first-round RT-PCR of the TCR CDR3. MiXCR, run by TCRdb on the multiplex PCR reads, gives a single entry per CDR3 protein. The table includes hundreds of thousands of distinct CDR3 sequences, roughly 25% detected once.

V and J are TRBV2 and TRBJ2-3, with 12 positions matching TRBD2. This sequence originates from a woman aged 25-40 years with Graves' ophthalmopathy. The sample was blood. The CDR3 is CASREGLAGTDTQYF. In DNA form, the CDR3 reads TGTGCCAGCAGGGAAGGACTAGCGGGGACAGATACGCAGTATTTT.